The next 20 T cell receptor beta chains were all read from a single sample in a study of a mutant IDH1 vaccine in newly diagnosed glioma. Time point meaning: week 5, during vaccination. Vaccine doses each comprised 300 ug of mutant IDH1 20-mer peptide, with topical imiquimod. Produced via immunoSEQ multiplex PCR; TCRdb's table is partial and in-frame only. Here the sample spans tens of thousands of clones, 70% to 90% being singletons. These receptors have no identified antigens. This specimen was PBMCs, taken from a glioma patient whose treatment included an IDH1 peptide vaccine. These receptors were collected from a man in his forties or fifties with glioma.

This clone was observed a few times. V is TRBV19 and J is TRBJ1-1; tentative D call: TRBD1 (5 bases). The CDR3 totals 12 residues. From germline, CDR1 is LNHDA and CDR2 SQIVND (reference sequence). V lost 8 bases to trimming and J lost 6 bases, with 13 bases between them. The DNA for the CDR3 is TGTGCCAGTTCAGATCGGGACTCTGAAGCTTTCTTT. Protein product: CASSDRDSEAFF.

In its sample, this clone was seen a few times. V gene TRBV4-2 combines with J gene TRBJ2-1; maybe TRBD1 (5 bases). This CDR3 spans 14 amino acids. Deletions cut 2 bases from V and 5 bases from J, with 10 bases between. Germline V lookup: CDR1 LGHNA, CDR2 YNFKEQ. CDR3 DNA: TGTGCCAGCAGCCAACCGCAGGGTGACAATGAGCAGTTCTTC. Its protein product is CASSQPQGDNEQFF.

In this sample, this clone turned up a few times. The CDR3 is CASSEVGLEKLFF. Written as DNA, the CDR3 is TGTGCCAGCAGTGAAGTGGGCCTCGAAAAACTGTTTTTT. This chain joins TRBV6-1 and TRBJ1-4; D is uncertain. The CDR3 length is 13 residues. The ends were cut back, 1 base at V and 8 bases at J, with 8 bases in the middle. Per germline, CDR1 MNHNS and CDR2 SASEGT.

The chain joins TRBV19 to TRBJ2-3; 7 bases fit TRBD1. Germline CDR1 reads LNHDA; CDR2 reads SQIVND (reference sequence). V gave up 3 bases and J gave up 2 bases; unmatched junction bases: 5. CDR3 length equals 15 residues. CDR3 nucleotide sequence: TGTGCCAGTAGTATTGGGACAGCCTACACAGATACGCAGTATTTT. Its protein product is CASSIGTAYTDTQYF.

The chain carries TRBV5-4 and TRBJ2-1; tentatively, D is TRBD1 or TRBD2 (5 bases each). The V end lost 5 bases, the J end lost 5 bases, and 14 bases lay between the germline ends. The germline gives CDR1 SGHNT, CDR2 YYREEE (reference sequence). The CDR3 runs 14 residues. CDR3 in DNA: TGTGCCAGCAGGTGGGGCGGGCGCCACAATGAGCAGTTCTTC. The encoded protein is CASRWGGRHNEQFF.

The gene calls are TRBV18 and TRBJ2-7, with TRBD1 identical over 7 bases. Trimming removed 3 bases from V and 0 bases from J; junction bases left unmatched: 5. Germline V gene data show CDR1 as KGHSH and CDR2 as LQKENI. CDR3 length: 15 residues. CDR3 coding DNA: TGTGCCAGCTCACCCGGGACAGTAAACTCCTACGAGCAGTACTTC. Amino acids: CASSPGTVNSYEQYF.

CDR3 in amino acids: CASSSPGVTSGGTGELFF. For the CDR3, the DNA is TGCGCCAGCAGTTCGCCCGGGGTTACTAGCGGGGGGACCGGGGAGCTGTTTTTT. The chain uses TRBV10-1 and TRBJ2-2; 12 bases fit TRBD2. Germline V gene sequence: CDR1 WNHNN, CDR2 SYGVQD (reference sequence). J lost 5 bases, V lost 5 bases, and 12 bases had no gene match. The CDR3 has 18 residues.

CDR3 loop: CASSLGWQIQETQYF. The CDR3 DNA sequence: TGTGCCAGCAGCTTAGGGTGGCAGATCCAAGAGACCCAGTACTTC. J is TRBJ2-5 and V is TRBV7-2; no clear D. The CDR3 extends over 15 amino acids. V dropped 1 base and J dropped 1 base, with 10 bases sitting between them. CDR1 and CDR2 (germline): SGHTA, FQGNSA.

The chain carries TRBV19 and TRBJ2-7; the D is unclear. Trimming shortened V by 7 bases and J by 0 bases, and 7 bases separated the two germline ends. The germline gives CDR1 LNHDA, CDR2 SQIVND (reference sequence). This CDR3 is 12 amino acids long. The CDR3 sequence is CASISSSYEQYF. CDR3 in DNA: TGTGCCAGTATTTCATCCTCCTACGAGCAGTACTTC. Combining the CDR3 with reference TRBV19 and TRBJ2-7 gives the whole variable domain DGGITQSPKYLFRKEGQNVTLSCEQNLNHDAMYWYRQDPGQGLRLIYYSQIVNDFQKGDIAEGYSVSREKKESFPLTVTSAQKNPTAFYLCASISSSYEQYFGPGTRLTVT.

The chain combines TRBV6-5 with TRBJ1-5; D gene uncertain. The CDR3 is made up of 13 amino acids. V was trimmed by 2 bases and J by 7 bases, leaving 9 bases between them. The germline CDR1 and CDR2 sequences are MNHEY and SVGAGI. This CDR3 is CASSYGNGQPQHF. CDR3 sequence (DNA): TGTGCCAGCAGTTACGGTAATGGCCAGCCCCAGCATTTT.

The rearrangement joins TRBV7-2 to TRBJ2-1; 13 bases fit TRBD2. CDR1 and CDR2 from the germline V gene are SGHTA and FQGNSA. The CDR3 consists of 15 residues. Unmatched junction bases numbered 4, after V lost 5 bases and J lost 6 bases. The CDR3 DNA reads TGTGCCAGCAGCATTGGACTAGCGGGAGTCAATGAGCAGTTCTTC. Its translation: CASSIGLAGVNEQFF.

Note on this clone: Germline is not matched at one junction end, which may reflect a read error. This chain joins TRBV7-9 and TRBJ2-7; weak D call: TRBD1 (5 bases). This CDR3 comprises 14 residues. Germline V gene sequence: CDR1 SEHNR, CDR2 FQNEAQ (reference sequence). The CDR3 loop is CASTLGGRDYEQYF. CDR3 sequence (DNA): TGTGCCAGCACCTTAGGCGGCAGGGACTACGAGCAGTACTTC.

The chain couples TRBV7-9 to TRBJ2-3, with TRBD1 matching over 12 bases. Germline V lookup: CDR1 SEHNR, CDR2 FQNEAQ (reference sequence). This CDR3 is built from 16 residues. The J segment lost 5 bases and the V segment lost 4 bases, leaving 7 bases of the junction unmatched. The CDR3 sequence is CASSSSGTGGIDTQYF. The CDR3 DNA is TGTGCCAGCAGCTCCTCCGGGACAGGGGGCATAGATACGCAGTATTTT.

In this sample, this clone turned up a few times. The rearrangement joins TRBV19 to TRBJ1-1; D unclear. There are 13 residues in the CDR3. Germline V CDR1 and CDR2: LNHDA, SQIVND (reference sequence). Trimming pared 6 bases from V and 0 bases from J, leaving 8 bases between. Here the CDR3 DNA reads TGTGCCAGTAGGGACGGGATGAACACTGAAGCTTTCTTT. It encodes CASRDGMNTEAFF. The full variable domain, rest sourced from reference TRBV19 and TRBJ1-1, is DGGITQSPKYLFRKEGQNVTLSCEQNLNHDAMYWYRQDPGQGLRLIYYSQIVNDFQKGDIAEGYSVSREKKESFPLTVTSAQKNPTAFYLCASRDGMNTEAFFGQGTRLTVV.

This clone was picked up a small number of times. This sequence joins TRBV9 and TRBJ2-2, with no clear D. CDR1 SGDLS and CDR2 YYNGEE come from the germline V gene. The CDR3 length is 16 residues. Trimming cost V 0 bases and J 5 bases, with 14 bases left between them. CDR3 amino acids: CASSVGLSAGTGELFF. CDR3 coding DNA: TGTGCCAGCAGCGTAGGCTTGTCGGCCGGGACCGGGGAGCTGTTTTTT.

J is TRBJ2-7 and V is TRBV5-1, with 11 bases lining up with TRBD1. V gave up 7 bases and J gave up 1 base; unmatched junction bases: 7. Looked up from germline, CDR1 is SGHRS and CDR2 is YFSETQ. CDR3 length equals 15 residues. The CDR3 bases are TGCGCCAGCGGCGTGGGACAGGGGGATTCCTACGAGCAGTACTTC. Translated: CASGVGQGDSYEQYF.

The rearrangement links TRBV25-1 to TRBJ2-1; D call uncertain. The V end was cut by 5 bases, the J end by 8 bases, with 19 bases between. Germline V gives CDR1 MGHDK, CDR2 SYGVNS. The CDR3 is 15 amino acids. CDR3 nucleotides: TGTGCCAGCAGTTCGGAATGGCCTAATAACCATGAGCAGTTCTTC. Its protein is CASSSEWPNNHEQFF.

The gene calls are TRBV28 and TRBJ1-2; D uncertain. The CDR3 has 13 residues. Germline lookup yields CDR1 MDHEN and CDR2 SYDVKM. V lost 3 bases to trimming and J lost 8 bases, with 13 bases between them. This CDR3 reads CASSFVDSLGYTF. CDR3 DNA: TGTGCCAGCAGTTTCGTTGACTCTTTGGGCTACACCTTC.

V usage is TRBV7-7 and J usage is TRBJ2-3; no clear D gene. This CDR3 is built from 18 residues. Per the germline V gene, CDR1 is SSHAT and CDR2 is FNYEAQ (reference sequence). The CDR3 reads CASKGPVSSMDSTDTQYF. For the CDR3, the DNA is TGTGCTAGTAAAGGTCCCGTCAGTTCCATGGATAGCACAGATACGCAGTATTTT.

This clone was counted a few times. The V call is TRBV19, the J call TRBJ1-1; a weak D match, TRBD1 (5 bases). The germline gives CDR1 LNHDA, CDR2 SQIVND (reference sequence). This CDR3 comprises 13 residues. V was pared by 9 bases and J by 4 bases, with 15 bases between. CDR3 region: CASLTGGLTEAFF. CDR3 nucleotide sequence: TGTGCCAGCTTAACGGGGGGACTCACTGAAGCTTTCTTT.